Listed here are 32 T cell receptor beta chains from one sample, sequenced in a study of human T cells and chemical hapten exposure (dated by TCRdb to the early 2020s). The time point label of this sample denotes: pre-sensitization, week 0. The sample's treatment or condition, from its label and the paper: therapeutic diphenylcyclopropenone sensitization with weekly scalp DPC. The library relied on RACE. The sample was run on a NextSeq 500. TCRdb reprocessed the public reads (quality trimming at Q25 with fastp, clone calling with MiXCR) and kept in-frame beta chains. Every entry covers one CDR3 protein and lists the most common genes and DNA from its rows. For this sample the table gives 250,000 or so distinct CDR3 sequences, of which almost 8% were detected only once. The top ten constitute 1.2% of the sample. The sequencing used whole blood, collected in connection with sensitization to the hapten diphenylcyclopropenone (DPC). The receptors stem from a man between 18 and 29 years old with alopecia areata. Some clones in this sample may be carry-over from other donors' samples.

This clonotype was counted a few times. The rearrangement uses TRBV6-2 or TRBV6-3 and TRBJ2-7; 9 bases are shared with TRBD1. CDR1 MNHEY and CDR2 SVGEGT come from the germline V gene. The CDR3 has 14 amino acids. J gave up 9 bases and V 2 bases, and 8 bases lay outside the gene matches. This chain's CDR3 is CASSYDGTGLPQYV. CDR3 sequence (DNA): TGTGCCAGCAGTTACGACGGGACAGGGTTACCGCAGTACGTC.

This clonotype was detected ten times or more. V gene TRBV7-2 combines with J gene TRBJ1-2; D call uncertain. V was shortened by 2 bases and J by 0 bases, with 7 bases between the two germline ends. Germline CDR1 and CDR2: SGHTA and FQGNSA. The CDR3 has 14 amino acids. CDR3 residues: CASSLSPTNYGYTF. In DNA, the CDR3 is TGTGCCAGCAGCTTATCCCCAACTAACTATGGCTACACCTTC.

This clonotype was seen repeatedly, ten times or more. CDR3 in DNA: TGTGCCAGCAGCTTAGGGGAGGTTGGGGAAAAACTGTTTTTT. Translating gives CASSLGEVGEKLFF. The chain recombines TRBV7-2 with TRBJ1-4; D unclear. Germline V gives CDR1 SGHTA, CDR2 FQGNSA. V lost 1 base and J 8 bases, leaving 11 bases between the germline ends. This CDR3 comprises 14 residues.

This clonotype appeared many times. The chain recombines TRBV27 with TRBJ1-6, with TRBD1 as a possible D gene (5 bases). The CDR3 is made up of 14 amino acids. Germline assignment: CDR1 MNHEY and CDR2 SMNVEV (reference sequence). The germline V and J ends were trimmed by 3 bases and 7 bases, with 10 bases remaining between them. This chain's CDR3 is CASSFSGMNSPLHF. CDR3 sequence (DNA): TGTGCCAGCAGTTTTTCAGGGATGAATTCACCCCTCCACTTT.

This clonotype was recorded at least ten times. The V gene is TRBV12-3 or TRBV12-4, the J gene TRBJ2-1; TRBD2 is a possible D gene (5 bases). The CDR3 extends over 14 amino acids. V was shortened by 2 bases and J by 4 bases, with 9 bases between the two germline ends. The CDR3 reads CASSLTSPYNEQFF. CDR3 bases: TGTGCCAGCAGTTTAACTAGTCCATACAATGAGCAGTTCTTC.

The chain employs TRBV12-3 or TRBV12-4 and TRBJ1-5; TRBD1 might be the D (5 bases). This CDR3 region has 17 residues. Between the trimmed V and J ends, which lost 1 base and 2 bases, there was a span of 15 bases. Here the CDR3 reads CASSLEPQGWGNQPQHF. CDR3 DNA sequence: TGTGCCAGCAGTTTAGAGCCCCAGGGTTGGGGCAATCAGCCCCAGCATTTT.

In this sample, this clonotype turned up a few times. The V and J genes are TRBV27 and TRBJ2-5; D unresolved. The CDR3 has 15 residues. V dropped 7 bases and J dropped 2 bases, with 17 bases sitting between them. From germline, CDR1 is MNHEY and CDR2 SMNVEV (reference sequence). CDR3 amino acids: CASTHSYDMQETQYF. In DNA, the CDR3 is TGTGCCAGCACCCATTCCTATGACATGCAAGAGACCCAGTACTTC.

This clonotype has a count of ten or more. This sequence joins TRBV7-2 and TRBJ1-1, with no clear D. Germline loops: CDR1 SGHTA, CDR2 FQGNSA. The V end was cut by 4 bases, the J end by 0 bases, with 9 bases between. The CDR3 is 14 residues long. In nucleotides, the CDR3 is TGTGCCAGCAGCTCAAAGAGTTTGAACACTGAAGCTTTCTTT. This sequence encodes CASSSKSLNTEAFF. The full variable domain, with the rest looked up from reference TRBV7-2 and TRBJ1-1, is GAGVSQSPSNKVTEKGKDVELRCDPISGHTALYWYRQSLGQGLEFLIYFQGNSAPDKSGLPSDRFSAERTGGSVSTLTIQRTQQEDSAVYLCASSSKSLNTEAFFGQGTRLTVV.

This clonotype was seen repeatedly, ten times or more. The chain uses TRBV10-3 and TRBJ1-5; perhaps TRBD1 as D (5 bases). Germline assignment: CDR1 ENHRY and CDR2 SYGVKD. There are 14 residues in the CDR3. Trimming stripped 10 bases from V and 7 bases from J, with 20 bases between. This CDR3 reads CATWDVNMGQPQHF. The CDR3, as DNA: TGTGCCACGTGGGACGTAAATATGGGGCAGCCCCAGCATTTT.

This clonotype was counted a few times. The genes are TRBV6-2 or TRBV6-3 and TRBJ2-4; TRBD1 might be the D (7 bases). The CDR3 runs 20 residues. The germline gives CDR1 MNHEY, CDR2 SVGEGT. Trimming removed 0 bases from V and 0 bases from J, with 21 bases in between. DNA of the CDR3: TGTGCCAGCAGTTACTCCAATGCACGGACAGGACTACTAGCCAAAAACATTCAGTACTTC. Its protein is CASSYSNARTGLLAKNIQYF.

V and J are TRBV6-5 and TRBJ1-1, with D tentatively TRBD1 (5 bases). The germline CDR1 and CDR2 sequences are MNHEY and SVGAGI. This CDR3 region has 15 residues. V lost 5 bases and J 9 bases, leaving 22 bases between the germline ends. CDR3 in amino acids: CASSPTGGGRTQAFF. CDR3 DNA: TGTGCCAGCAGTCCCACCGGGGGGGGAAGAACTCAAGCTTTCTTT.

In this sample, this clonotype turned up a few times. The chain joins TRBV6-5 to TRBJ1-5; 9 bases agree with TRBD1. The CDR3 length is 18 residues. Trimming took 5 bases from V and 3 from J; bases not matched to a gene: 14. Germline lookup yields CDR1 MNHEY and CDR2 SVGAGI. The chain's CDR3 is CASSRNSDRGSFNQPQHF. Here the CDR3 DNA reads TGTGCCAGCAGTCGCAACTCGGACAGGGGTTCTTTCAATCAGCCCCAGCATTTT.

The chain's CDR3 is CSVGTGTGELFF. The DNA for the CDR3 is TGCAGCGTCGGGACAGGTACCGGGGAGCTGTTTTTT. The chain joins TRBV29-1 to TRBJ2-2, with 8 bases identical to TRBD1. The V segment lost 6 bases and the J segment 5 bases; nucleotides outside the gene matches: 2. This CDR3 spans 12 amino acids. Germline CDR1 SQVTM, CDR2 ANQGSEA.

This clonotype was counted only a few times. This rearrangement joins TRBV4-3 to TRBJ1-1; D is possibly TRBD1 (5 bases). Trimming stripped 6 bases from V and 0 bases from J, with 14 bases between. Germline CDR1 and CDR2: LGHNA and YSLEER. The CDR3 covers 15 residues. CDR3 sequence reads: CASRDPGTLNTEAFF. CDR3 coding DNA: TGCGCCAGCAGGGACCCGGGGACTCTGAACACTGAAGCTTTCTTT.

In this sample, this clonotype turned up many times. The chain links TRBV4-3 to TRBJ2-7; D is perhaps TRBD2 (5 bases). The length of the CDR3 is 16 residues. Trimming shortened V by 1 base and J by 7 bases, and 20 bases separated the two germline ends. In germline, CDR1 is LGHNA, CDR2 YSLEER. The CDR3 is CASSQAGRGPLREQYF. The CDR3 coding sequence is TGCGCCAGCAGCCAAGCTGGGCGAGGGCCTCTACGAGAGCAGTACTTC.

This clonotype showed up many times. The J gene is TRBJ2-5, the V gene TRBV7-2; the D gene could be TRBD1 or TRBD2 (6 bases each). Deletions cut 5 bases from V and 2 bases from J, with 12 bases between. The CDR3 contains 14 residues. Germline V gene data show CDR1 as SGHTA and CDR2 as FQGNSA. CDR3 coding DNA: TGTGCCAGCAGCCGAGGGGGGCGGCAAGAGACCCAGTACTTC. Its translation is CASSRGGRQETQYF.

This clonotype turned up a few times. V gene TRBV9 combines with J gene TRBJ2-7; maybe TRBD1 (6 bases). From germline, CDR1 is SGDLS and CDR2 YYNGEE. CDR3 length: 14 residues. The V and J ends lost 2 bases and 4 bases respectively, with 13 bases between them. CDR3 region: CASSVRDGQYEQYF. The CDR3, as DNA: TGTGCCAGCAGCGTCCGGGACGGACAGTACGAGCAGTACTTC.

The chain couples TRBV4-2 to TRBJ2-1; the D gene could be TRBD1 or TRBD2 (5 bases each). The CDR3 spans 15 residues. V was pared by 0 bases and J by 4 bases, with 10 bases between. Germline CDR1 reads LGHNA; CDR2 reads YNFKEQ. Here the CDR3 DNA reads TGTGCCAGCAGCCAAGATCGGGACGGATACAATGAGCAGTTCTTC. Translation gives CASSQDRDGYNEQFF.

Points on this clonotype: This may be a read error, as it is one base from a much larger clone. CDR3: CVSSDSNQPQHF. The CDR3 coding sequence is TGTGTCAGCAGCGATAGCAATCAGCCCCAGCATTTT. This sequence joins TRBV28 and TRBJ1-5; D uncertain. The CDR3 has 12 residues. Germline V CDR1 and CDR2: MDHEN, SYDVKM.

This clonotype was recorded at least ten times. The rearrangement joins TRBV7-2 to TRBJ1-4, with D tentatively TRBD1 (6 bases). V was pared by 5 bases and J by 7 bases, with 14 bases between. The germline V gene has CDR1 SGHTA and CDR2 FQGNSA. The CDR3 is 14 residues long. DNA for the CDR3: TGTGCCAGCAGCCGGGACATCCGCCGTGAAAAACTGTTTTTT. It is translated as CASSRDIRREKLFF. The whole variable domain, filled in from reference TRBV7-2 and TRBJ1-4, reads GAGVSQSPSNKVTEKGKDVELRCDPISGHTALYWYRQSLGQGLEFLIYFQGNSAPDKSGLPSDRFSAERTGGSVSTLTIQRTQQEDSAVYLCASSRDIRREKLFFGSGTQLSVL.

This sequence joins TRBV7-2 and TRBJ2-1; 11 bases align to TRBD2. The CDR3 loop spans 17 amino acids. Germline CDR1 is SGHTA and CDR2 is FQGNSA. The J segment lost 1 base and the V segment lost 5 bases, leaving 7 bases of the junction unmatched. The CDR3 DNA reads as TGTGCCAGCAGCCTGCTAGCGGGGGGCTGGTCCTACAATGAGCAGTTCTTC. Its translation is CASSLLAGGWSYNEQFF.

This clonotype was observed a few times. The V gene is TRBV4-3, the J gene TRBJ2-5; 9 bases are shared with TRBD2. V trimming: 2 bases; J trimming: 1 base; junction bases outside the gene matches: 2. Looked up from germline, CDR1 is LGHNA and CDR2 is YSLEER. The CDR3 has 15 residues. The chain's CDR3 is CASSQQRGAQETQYF. CDR3 sequence (DNA): TGCGCCAGCAGCCAACAGCGGGGGGCCCAAGAGACCCAGTACTTC.

This clonotype was detected only a few times. The genes are TRBV9 and TRBJ2-2; D remains unclear. The CDR3 runs 13 residues. Trimming stripped 2 bases from V and 7 bases from J, with 9 bases between. CDR1 and CDR2 (germline): SGDLS, YYNGEE. CDR3 region: CASSVDARGELFF. DNA for the CDR3: TGTGCCAGCAGCGTGGACGCCCGCGGGGAGCTGTTTTTT.

The table lists this clonotype with many counts. V is TRBV5-1 and J is TRBJ2-7; 7 nucleotides align to TRBD1. This CDR3 is built from 14 residues. The germline CDR1 and CDR2 sequences are SGHRS and YFSETQ. The V segment lost 3 bases and the J segment 2 bases; nucleotides outside the gene matches: 5. CDR3 protein: CASSWDSKAYEQYF. The CDR3 DNA sequence: TGCGCCAGCAGCTGGGACAGTAAGGCCTACGAGCAGTACTTC.

V usage is TRBV5-1 and J usage is TRBJ2-7; no clear D. V was trimmed by 3 bases and J by 2 bases, leaving 9 bases between them. The CDR3 extends over 13 amino acids. Germline V gives CDR1 SGHRS, CDR2 YFSETQ. The CDR3 here is CASSYGATYEQYF. CDR3 sequence (DNA): TGCGCCAGCAGCTACGGAGCCACCTACGAGCAGTACTTC.

This chain connects TRBV20-1 to TRBJ1-1; D gene unclear. Between the trimmed V and J ends, which lost 0 bases and 1 base, there was a span of 6 bases. The V gene's germline CDR1 is DFQATT and CDR2 SNEGSKA (reference sequence). The CDR3 is 13 residues long. The CDR3 here is CSARDLGNTEAFF. The CDR3 DNA reads TGCAGTGCTAGAGATCTCGGGAACACTGAAGCTTTCTTT.

This clonotype was counted a few times. V is TRBV5-6 and J is TRBJ1-1; weak D call: TRBD1 (6 bases). Trimming shortened V by 5 bases and J by 7 bases, and 12 bases separated the two germline ends. The germline CDR1 and CDR2 sequences are SGHDT and YYEEEE. The CDR3 has 12 amino acids. The CDR3 spells CASSLPTGEAFF. DNA of the CDR3: TGTGCCAGCAGTCTACCGACAGGTGAAGCTTTCTTT. The entire variable domain, with the rest obtained from reference TRBV5-6 and TRBJ1-1, is as follows: DAGVTQSPTHLIKTRGQQVTLRCSPKSGHDTVSWYQQALGQGPQFIFQYYEEEERQRGNFPDRFSGHQFPNYSSELNVNALLLGDSALYLCASSLPTGEAFFGQGTRLTVV.

This clonotype was observed many times. The chain links TRBV20-1 to TRBJ2-7; 10 bases match TRBD1. The V gene end was trimmed by 6 bases and the J gene end by 5 bases; junction bases not matched to a gene: 13. The CDR3 contains 15 residues. The germline V gene has CDR1 DFQATT and CDR2 SNEGSKA (reference sequence). CDR3 region: CSARVRDRGSHEQYF. CDR3 nucleotides: TGCAGTGCCCGGGTCCGGGACAGGGGAAGCCACGAGCAGTACTTC.

The chain uses TRBV12-3 or TRBV12-4 and TRBJ1-1, with 9 bases lining up with TRBD1. The CDR3 consists of 15 residues. Trimming took 6 bases from V and 4 from J; bases not matched to a gene: 9. CDR3 sequence (DNA): TGTGCCAGCAGGCCTCTGGGACAGGGAGGCACTGAAGCTTTCTTT. Translating gives CASRPLGQGGTEAFF.

In its sample, this clonotype was seen many times. V and J are TRBV9 and TRBJ1-1, with 8 bases lining up with TRBD1. Trimming removed 0 bases from V and 1 base from J; junction bases left unmatched: 8. This CDR3 contains 17 residues. Germline loops: CDR1 SGDLS, CDR2 YYNGEE. CDR3 in amino acids: CASSVGPGGLSNTEAFF. In DNA, the CDR3 is TGTGCCAGCAGCGTAGGCCCAGGGGGCCTTTCGAACACTGAAGCTTTCTTT.

This clonotype is a singleton in its sample. This chain connects TRBV25-1 to TRBJ2-7; no reliable D call. Germline CDR1 and CDR2: MGHDK and SYGVNS. The CDR3 totals 10 residues. Trimming cost V 5 bases and J 9 bases, with 8 bases left between them. The DNA for the CDR3 is TGTGCCAGCAGTCGATTTAGGCAGTACTTC. It specifies CASSRFRQYF.

The chain employs TRBV7-9 and TRBJ2-1; D remains ambiguous. Germline V CDR1 and CDR2: SEHNR, FQNEAQ (reference sequence). CDR3 length equals 13 residues. V was cut by 3 bases and J by 7 bases, with 10 bases left in between. The CDR3 sequence: CASSFGWGNEQFF. Written as DNA, the CDR3 is TGTGCCAGCAGCTTCGGCTGGGGAAATGAGCAGTTCTTC.